This entry features one T cell receptor (beta chain) sequence. A single base separates this from a much larger clone, so it may be a read error. Trimming pared 8 bases from V and 0 bases from J, leaving 9 bases between. The germline gives CDR1 ENHRY, CDR2 SYGVKD. This CDR3 contains 13 residues. The data are from a study of early T cells in non-severe SARS-CoV-2 infection. Unique molecular identifiers tagged individual cDNA molecules. MiXCR, applied by TCRdb to the 5' RACE reads, yields one record per CDR3 protein. The sample holds about 48,000 distinct CDR3 sequences, about 5.3% seen once. The origin of this receptor is an adult who was a healthcare worker with PCR-confirmed SARS-CoV-2 infection or an uninfected control (not recorded which). The gene calls are TRBV10-3 and TRBJ2-3; D is undetermined. The specimen was whole blood, collected at baseline. CDR3 sequence (DNA): TGTGCCATCCTAGATGGGAGCACAGATACGCAGTATTTT. This encodes CAILDGSTDTQYF.